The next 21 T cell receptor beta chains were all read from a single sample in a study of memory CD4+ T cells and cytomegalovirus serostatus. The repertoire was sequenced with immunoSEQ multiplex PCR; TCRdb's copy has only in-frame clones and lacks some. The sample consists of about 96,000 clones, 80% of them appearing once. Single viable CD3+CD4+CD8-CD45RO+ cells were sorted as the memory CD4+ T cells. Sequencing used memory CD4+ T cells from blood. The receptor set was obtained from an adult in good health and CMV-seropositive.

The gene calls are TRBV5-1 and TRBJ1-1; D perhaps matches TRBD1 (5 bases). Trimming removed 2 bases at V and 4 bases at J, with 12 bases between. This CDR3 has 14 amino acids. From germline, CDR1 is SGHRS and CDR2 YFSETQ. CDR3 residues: CASSFQTEGTEAFF. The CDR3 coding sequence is TGCGCCAGCAGCTTTCAGACAGAGGGCACTGAAGCTTTCTTT.

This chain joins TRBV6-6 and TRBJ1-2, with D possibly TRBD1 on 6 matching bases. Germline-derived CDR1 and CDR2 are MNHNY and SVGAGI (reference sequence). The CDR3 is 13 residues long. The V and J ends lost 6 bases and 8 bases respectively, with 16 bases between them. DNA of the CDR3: TGTGCCAGCAGAGAATCTCAGGGGCGCGGCTACACCTTC. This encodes CASRESQGRGYTF.

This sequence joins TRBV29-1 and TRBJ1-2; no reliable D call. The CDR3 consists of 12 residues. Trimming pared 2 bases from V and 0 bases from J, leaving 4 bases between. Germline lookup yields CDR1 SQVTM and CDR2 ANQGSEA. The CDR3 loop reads CSVESANYGYTF. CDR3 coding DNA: TGCAGCGTTGAATCAGCTAACTATGGCTACACCTTC.

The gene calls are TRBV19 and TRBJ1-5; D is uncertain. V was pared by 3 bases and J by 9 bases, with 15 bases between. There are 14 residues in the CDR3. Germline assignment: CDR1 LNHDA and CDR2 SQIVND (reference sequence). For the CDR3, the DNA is TGTGCCAGTAGTATTGGAAGGGAGTGGGGGCCCCAGCATTTT. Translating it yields CASSIGREWGPQHF.

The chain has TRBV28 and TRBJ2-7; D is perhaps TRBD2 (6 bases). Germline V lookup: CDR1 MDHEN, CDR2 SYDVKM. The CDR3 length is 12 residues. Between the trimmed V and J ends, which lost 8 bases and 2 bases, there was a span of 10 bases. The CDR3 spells CASVGGPYEQYF. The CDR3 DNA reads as TGTGCCAGCGTGGGGGGACCCTACGAGCAGTACTTC.

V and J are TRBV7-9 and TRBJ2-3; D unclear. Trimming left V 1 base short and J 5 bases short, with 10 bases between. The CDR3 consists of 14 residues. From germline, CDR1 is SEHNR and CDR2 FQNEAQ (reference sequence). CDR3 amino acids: CASSLGGLKDTQYF. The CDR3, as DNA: TGTGCCAGCAGCTTAGGGGGTCTAAAAGATACGCAGTATTTT.

CDR3 sequence: CASSWQGWGTEAFF. Written as DNA, the CDR3 is TGTGCCAGCAGCTGGCAGGGATGGGGCACTGAAGCTTTCTTT. The chain has TRBV11-2 and TRBJ1-1; the D gene is possibly TRBD1 (5 bases). Trimming pared 4 bases from V and 4 bases from J, leaving 13 bases between. Germline assignment: CDR1 SGHAT and CDR2 FQNNGV. CDR3 length: 14 residues. The whole variable domain, remainder taken from reference TRBV11-2 and TRBJ1-1, is EAGVAQSPRYKIIEKRQSVAFWCNPISGHATLYWYQQILGQGPKLLIQFQNNGVVDDSQLPKDRFSAERLKGVDSTLKIQPAKLEDSAVYLCASSWQGWGTEAFFGQGTRLTVV.

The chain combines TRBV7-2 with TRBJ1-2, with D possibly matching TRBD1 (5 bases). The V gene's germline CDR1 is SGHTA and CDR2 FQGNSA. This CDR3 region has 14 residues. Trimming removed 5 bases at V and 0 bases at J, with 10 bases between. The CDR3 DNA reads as TGTGCCAGCAGCCCACAGGCGTCTAACTATGGCTACACCTTC. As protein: CASSPQASNYGYTF.

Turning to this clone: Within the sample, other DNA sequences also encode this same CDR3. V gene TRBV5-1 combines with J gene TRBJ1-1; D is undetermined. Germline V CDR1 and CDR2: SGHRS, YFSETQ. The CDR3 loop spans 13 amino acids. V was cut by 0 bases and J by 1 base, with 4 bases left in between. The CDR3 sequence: CASSLDTNTEAFF. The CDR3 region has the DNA TGCGCCAGCAGCTTGGACACGAACACTGAAGCTTTCTTT.

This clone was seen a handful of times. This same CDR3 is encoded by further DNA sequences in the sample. CDR3 residues: CASSLGLAGYNEQFF. The CDR3 nucleotides read TGCGCCAGCAGCCTGGGACTAGCGGGATACAATGAGCAGTTCTTC. The gene calls are TRBV5-1 and TRBJ2-1; 13 bases agree with TRBD2. Germline values: CDR1 SGHRS, CDR2 YFSETQ. V trimming: 4 bases; J trimming: 4 bases; junction bases outside the gene matches: 2. The CDR3 length is 15 residues. Drawing the rest from reference TRBV5-1 and TRBJ2-1, the complete variable domain is KAGVTQTPRYLIKTRGQQVTLSCSPISGHRSVSWYQQTPGQGLQFLFEYFSETQRNKGNFPGRFSGRQFSNSRSEMNVSTLELGDSALYLCASSLGLAGYNEQFFGPGTRLTVL.

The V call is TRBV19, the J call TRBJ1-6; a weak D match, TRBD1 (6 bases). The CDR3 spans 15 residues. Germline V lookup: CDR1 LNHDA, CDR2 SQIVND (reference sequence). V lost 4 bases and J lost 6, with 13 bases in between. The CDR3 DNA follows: TGTGCCAGTAGTACCCTATCGGACAGTAATTCACCCCTCCACTTT. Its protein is CASSTLSDSNSPLHF.

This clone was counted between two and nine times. CDR3 DNA: TGCAGCGATTCGGGACGCTCCTACGAGCAGTACTTC. Encoded protein: CSDSGRSYEQYF. This sequence joins TRBV29-1 and TRBJ2-7, with D perhaps matching TRBD1 or TRBD2 (5 bases each). V gave up 7 bases and J gave up 0 bases, with 10 bases separating them. This CDR3 is 12 amino acids long. Germline V gene sequence: CDR1 SQVTM, CDR2 ANQGSEA.

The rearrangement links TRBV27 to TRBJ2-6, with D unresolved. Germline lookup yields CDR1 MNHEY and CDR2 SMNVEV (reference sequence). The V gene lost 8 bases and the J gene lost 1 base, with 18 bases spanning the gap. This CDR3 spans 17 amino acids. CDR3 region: CASLPIGSKSGANVLTF. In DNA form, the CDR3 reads TGTGCCAGCCTCCCCATAGGGTCTAAGTCTGGGGCCAACGTCCTGACTTTC.

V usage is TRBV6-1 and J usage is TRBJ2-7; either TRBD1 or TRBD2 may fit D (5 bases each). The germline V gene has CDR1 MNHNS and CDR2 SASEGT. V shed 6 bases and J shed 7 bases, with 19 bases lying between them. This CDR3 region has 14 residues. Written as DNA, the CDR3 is TGTGCCAGCAGACTCCTCTTCGGGACCACAGAGCAGTACTTC. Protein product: CASRLLFGTTEQYF.

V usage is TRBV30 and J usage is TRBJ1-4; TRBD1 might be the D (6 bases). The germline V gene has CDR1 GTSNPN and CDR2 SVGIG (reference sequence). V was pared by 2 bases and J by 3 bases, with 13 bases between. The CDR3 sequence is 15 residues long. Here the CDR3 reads CAWSSLGAANEKLFF. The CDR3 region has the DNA TGTGCCTGGAGTAGCCTGGGGGCGGCTAATGAAAAACTGTTTTTT. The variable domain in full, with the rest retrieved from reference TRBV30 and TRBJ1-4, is SQTIHQWPATLVQPVGSPLSLECTVEGTSNPNLYWYRQAAGRGLQLLFYSVGIGQISSEVPQNLSASRPQDRQFILSSKKLLLSDSGFYLCAWSSLGAANEKLFFGSGTQLSVL.

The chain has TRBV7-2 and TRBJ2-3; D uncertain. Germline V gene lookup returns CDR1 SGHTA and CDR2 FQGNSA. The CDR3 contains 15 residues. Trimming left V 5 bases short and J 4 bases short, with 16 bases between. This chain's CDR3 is CASSPLSMAADTQYF. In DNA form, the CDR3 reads TGTGCCAGCAGCCCACTGAGCATGGCGGCAGATACGCAGTATTTT.

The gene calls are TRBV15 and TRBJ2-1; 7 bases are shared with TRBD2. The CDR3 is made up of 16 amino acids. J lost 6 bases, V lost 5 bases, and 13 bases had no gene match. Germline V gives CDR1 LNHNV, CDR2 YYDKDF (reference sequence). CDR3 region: CATSLFRGSGGNEQFF. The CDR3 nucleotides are TGTGCCACCAGCCTCTTCCGCGGGAGCGGCGGCAATGAGCAGTTCTTC.

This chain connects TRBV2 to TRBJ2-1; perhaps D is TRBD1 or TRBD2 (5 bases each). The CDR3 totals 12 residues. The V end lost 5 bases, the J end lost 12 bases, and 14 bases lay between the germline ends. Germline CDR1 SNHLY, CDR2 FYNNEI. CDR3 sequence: CASSSGTLAQFF. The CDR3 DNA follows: TGTGCCAGCAGTTCAGGGACCCTCGCGCAGTTCTTC.

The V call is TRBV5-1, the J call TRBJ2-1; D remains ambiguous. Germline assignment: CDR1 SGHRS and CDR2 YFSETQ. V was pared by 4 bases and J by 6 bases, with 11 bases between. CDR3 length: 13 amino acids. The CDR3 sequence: CASSLTGVNEQFF. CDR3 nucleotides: TGCGCCAGCAGCCTAACTGGAGTCAATGAGCAGTTCTTC.

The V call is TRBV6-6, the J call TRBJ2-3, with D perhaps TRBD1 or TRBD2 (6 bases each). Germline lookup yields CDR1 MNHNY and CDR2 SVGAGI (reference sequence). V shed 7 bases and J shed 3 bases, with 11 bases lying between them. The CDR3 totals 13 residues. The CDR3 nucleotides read TGTGCCAGCACGGGGGCGGGGACAGATACGCAGTATTTT. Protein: CASTGAGTDTQYF.

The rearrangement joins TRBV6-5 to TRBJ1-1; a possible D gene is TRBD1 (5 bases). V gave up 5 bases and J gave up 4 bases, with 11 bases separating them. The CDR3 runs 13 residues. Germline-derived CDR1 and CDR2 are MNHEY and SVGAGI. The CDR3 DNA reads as TGTGCCAGCAGTCCGGGACCTAGCACTGAAGCTTTCTTT. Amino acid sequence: CASSPGPSTEAFF.